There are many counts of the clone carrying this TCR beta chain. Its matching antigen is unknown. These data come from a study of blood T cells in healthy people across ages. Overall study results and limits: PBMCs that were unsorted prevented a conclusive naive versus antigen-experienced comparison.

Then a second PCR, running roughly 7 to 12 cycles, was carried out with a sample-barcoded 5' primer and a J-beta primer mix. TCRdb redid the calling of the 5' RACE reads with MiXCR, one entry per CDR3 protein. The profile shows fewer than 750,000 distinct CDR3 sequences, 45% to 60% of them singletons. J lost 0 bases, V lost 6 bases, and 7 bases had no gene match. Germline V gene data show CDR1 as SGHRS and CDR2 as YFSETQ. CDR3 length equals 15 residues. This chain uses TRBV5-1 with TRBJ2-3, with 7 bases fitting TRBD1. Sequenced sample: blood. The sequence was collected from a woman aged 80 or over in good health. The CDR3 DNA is TGCGCCAGCACCGAGGACAGGAGGAGCACAGATACGCAGTATTTT. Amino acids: CASTEDRRSTDTQYF.